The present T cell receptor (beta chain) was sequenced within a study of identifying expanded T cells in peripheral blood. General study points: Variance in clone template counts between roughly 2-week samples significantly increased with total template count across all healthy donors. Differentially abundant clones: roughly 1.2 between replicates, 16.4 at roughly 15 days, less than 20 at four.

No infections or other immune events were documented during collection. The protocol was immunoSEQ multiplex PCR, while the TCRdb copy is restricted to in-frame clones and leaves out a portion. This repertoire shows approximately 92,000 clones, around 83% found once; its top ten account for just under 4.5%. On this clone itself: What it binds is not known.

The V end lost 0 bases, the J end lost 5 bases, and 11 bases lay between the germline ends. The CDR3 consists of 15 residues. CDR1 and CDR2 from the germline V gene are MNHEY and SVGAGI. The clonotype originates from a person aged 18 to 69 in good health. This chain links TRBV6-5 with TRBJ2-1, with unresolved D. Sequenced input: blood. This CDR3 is CASSYSGIKNNEQFF. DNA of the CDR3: TGTGCCAGCAGTTACTCAGGGATTAAGAACAATGAGCAGTTCTTC.